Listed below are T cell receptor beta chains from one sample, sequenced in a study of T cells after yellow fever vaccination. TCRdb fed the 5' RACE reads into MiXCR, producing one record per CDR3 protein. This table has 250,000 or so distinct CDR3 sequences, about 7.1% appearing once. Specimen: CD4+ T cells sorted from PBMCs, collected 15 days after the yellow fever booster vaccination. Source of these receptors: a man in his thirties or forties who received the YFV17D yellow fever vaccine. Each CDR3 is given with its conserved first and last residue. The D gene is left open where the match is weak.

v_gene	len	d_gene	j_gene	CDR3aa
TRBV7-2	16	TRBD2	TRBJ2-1	CASSFRGLAGGPEQFF
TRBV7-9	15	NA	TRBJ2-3	CASSVGGRQRDTQYF
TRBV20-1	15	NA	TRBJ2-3	CSARGWKGGTDTQYF
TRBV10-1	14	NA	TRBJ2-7	CASSETGISYEQYF
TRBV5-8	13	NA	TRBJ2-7	CASSEQVSYEQYF
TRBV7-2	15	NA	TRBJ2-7	CASSFDSLNTYEQYF
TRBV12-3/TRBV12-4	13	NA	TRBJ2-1	CASNWASLGEQFF
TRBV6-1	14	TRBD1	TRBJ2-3	CASRGQANTDTQYF
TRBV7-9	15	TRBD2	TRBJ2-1	CASSSLAGPYNEQFF
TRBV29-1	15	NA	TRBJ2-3	CSSTLGRILTDTQYF
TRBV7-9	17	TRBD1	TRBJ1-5	CASSFAGTGASNQPQHF
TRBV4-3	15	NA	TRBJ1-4	CASSTGTRRDEKLFF
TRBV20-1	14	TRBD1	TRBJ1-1	CSAHRTGGSTEAFF
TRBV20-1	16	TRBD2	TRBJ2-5	CSARTRSGRYQETQYF
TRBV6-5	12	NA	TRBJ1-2	CASSSNLDGYTF
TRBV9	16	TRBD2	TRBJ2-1	CASSVDPSGAGGEQFF
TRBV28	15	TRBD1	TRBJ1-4	CASSLQGPGDEKLFF
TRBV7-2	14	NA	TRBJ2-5	CASSFMGIKETQYF
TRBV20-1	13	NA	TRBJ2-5	CSAFTGGQETQYF
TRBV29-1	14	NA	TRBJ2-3	CSVAKAAQTDTQYF
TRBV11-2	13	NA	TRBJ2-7	CASRRPSSYEQYF
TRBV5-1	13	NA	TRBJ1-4	CASSLAINEKLFF
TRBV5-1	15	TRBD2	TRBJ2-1	CASDPSASGYNEQFF
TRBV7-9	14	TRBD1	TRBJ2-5	CASSFGQGAETQYF